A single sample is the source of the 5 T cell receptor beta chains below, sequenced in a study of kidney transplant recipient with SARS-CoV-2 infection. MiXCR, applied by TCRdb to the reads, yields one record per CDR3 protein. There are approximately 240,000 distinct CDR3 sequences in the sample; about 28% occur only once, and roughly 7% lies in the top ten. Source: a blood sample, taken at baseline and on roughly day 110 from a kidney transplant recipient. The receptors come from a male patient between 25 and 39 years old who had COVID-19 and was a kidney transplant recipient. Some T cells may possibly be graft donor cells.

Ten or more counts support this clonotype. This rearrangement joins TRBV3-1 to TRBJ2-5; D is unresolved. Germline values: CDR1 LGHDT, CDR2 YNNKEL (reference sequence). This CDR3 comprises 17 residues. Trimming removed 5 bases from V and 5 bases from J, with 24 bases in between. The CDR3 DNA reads TGTGCCAGCAGCTATACTCGTCCCATTTCTTTCTCTGAGACCCAGTACTTC. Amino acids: CASSYTRPISFSETQYF.

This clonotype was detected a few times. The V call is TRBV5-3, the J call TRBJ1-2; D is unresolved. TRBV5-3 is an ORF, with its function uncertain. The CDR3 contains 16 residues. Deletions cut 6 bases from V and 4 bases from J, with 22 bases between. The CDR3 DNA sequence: TGTGCCAGAATAAACCCAGTGGTGAGAAAGACCTATGGCTACACCTTC. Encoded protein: CARINPVVRKTYGYTF.

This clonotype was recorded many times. CDR3 nucleotide sequence: TGTGCCAGCAGTGGAGCGCAGGACACCATATATTTT. Its translation: CASSGAQDTIYF. The chain employs TRBV28 and TRBJ1-3; D is unclear. The CDR3 runs 12 residues. Trimming pared 5 bases from V and 8 bases from J, leaving 10 bases between. Germline V gene lookup returns CDR1 MDHEN and CDR2 SYDVKM.

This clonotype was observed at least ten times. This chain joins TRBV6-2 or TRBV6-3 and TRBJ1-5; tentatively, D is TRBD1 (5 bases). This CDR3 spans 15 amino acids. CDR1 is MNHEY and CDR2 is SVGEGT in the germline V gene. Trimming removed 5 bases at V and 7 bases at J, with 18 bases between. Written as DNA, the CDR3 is TGTGCCAGCAGTCCTGACGGGGGGGGAAGCCAGCCCCAGCATTTT. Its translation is CASSPDGGGSQPQHF.

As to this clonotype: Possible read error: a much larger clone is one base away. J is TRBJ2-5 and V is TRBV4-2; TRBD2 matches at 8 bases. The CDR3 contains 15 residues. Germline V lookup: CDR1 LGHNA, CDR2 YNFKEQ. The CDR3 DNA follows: TGTGCCAGCAACCAAGATCCTAGCGGGTCAGAGACCCAGTACTTC. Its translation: CASNQDPSGSETQYF.